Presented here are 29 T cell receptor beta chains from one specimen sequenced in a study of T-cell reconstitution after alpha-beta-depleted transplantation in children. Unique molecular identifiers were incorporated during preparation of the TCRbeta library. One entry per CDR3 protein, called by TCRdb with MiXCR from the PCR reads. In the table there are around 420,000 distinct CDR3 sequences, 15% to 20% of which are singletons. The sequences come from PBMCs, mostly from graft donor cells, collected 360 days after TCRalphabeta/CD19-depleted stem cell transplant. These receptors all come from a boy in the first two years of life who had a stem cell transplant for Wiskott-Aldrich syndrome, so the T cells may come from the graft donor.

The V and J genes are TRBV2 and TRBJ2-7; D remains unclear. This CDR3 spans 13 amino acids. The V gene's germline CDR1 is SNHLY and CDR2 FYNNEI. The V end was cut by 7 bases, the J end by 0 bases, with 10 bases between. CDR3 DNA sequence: TGTGCCAGCAAAGCTGATTTCTCCTACGAGCAGTACTTC. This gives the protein CASKADFSYEQYF.

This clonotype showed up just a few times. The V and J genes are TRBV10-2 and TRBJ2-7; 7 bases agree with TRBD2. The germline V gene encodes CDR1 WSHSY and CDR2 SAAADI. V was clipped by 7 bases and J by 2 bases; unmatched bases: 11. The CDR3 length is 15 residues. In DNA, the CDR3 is TGCGCCAGCACCACCCCTAGCGGCCAAGCCTACGAGCAGTACTTC. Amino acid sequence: CASTTPSGQAYEQYF.

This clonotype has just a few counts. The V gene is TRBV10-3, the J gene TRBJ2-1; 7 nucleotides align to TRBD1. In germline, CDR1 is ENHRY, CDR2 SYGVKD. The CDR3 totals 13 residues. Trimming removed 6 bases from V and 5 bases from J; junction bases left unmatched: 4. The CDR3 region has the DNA TGTGCCATCAGGGGGACAGAACACAATGAGCAGTTCTTC. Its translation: CAIRGTEHNEQFF.

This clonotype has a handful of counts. CDR3 protein: CASSWGLVSEQFF. CDR3 DNA sequence: TGCGCCAGCAGCTGGGGACTAGTATCCGAGCAGTTCTTC. The chain couples TRBV5-1 to TRBJ2-1, with TRBD2 identical over 8 bases. Unmatched junction bases numbered 6, after V lost 3 bases and J lost 10 bases. This CDR3 is 13 amino acids long. Germline V gene lookup returns CDR1 SGHRS and CDR2 YFSETQ.

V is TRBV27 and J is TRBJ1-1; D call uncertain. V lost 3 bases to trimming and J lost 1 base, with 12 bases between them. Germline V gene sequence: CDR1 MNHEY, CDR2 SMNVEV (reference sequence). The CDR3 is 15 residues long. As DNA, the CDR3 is TGTGCCAGCAGTTTCGATGGGTGGCGGAACACTGAAGCTTTCTTT. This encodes CASSFDGWRNTEAFF.

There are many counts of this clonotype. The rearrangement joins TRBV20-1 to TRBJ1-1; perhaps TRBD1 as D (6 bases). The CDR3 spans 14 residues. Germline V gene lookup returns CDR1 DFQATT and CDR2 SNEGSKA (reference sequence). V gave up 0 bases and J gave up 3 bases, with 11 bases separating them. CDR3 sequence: CSARDPQGYTEAFF. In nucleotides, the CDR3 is TGCAGTGCTAGAGATCCCCAGGGGTACACTGAAGCTTTCTTT.

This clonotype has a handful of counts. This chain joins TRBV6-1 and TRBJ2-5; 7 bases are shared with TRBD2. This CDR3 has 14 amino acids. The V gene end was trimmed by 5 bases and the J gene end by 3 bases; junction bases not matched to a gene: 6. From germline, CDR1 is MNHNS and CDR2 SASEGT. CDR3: CASSRLAVKETQYF. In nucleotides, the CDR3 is TGTGCCAGCAGTAGGCTAGCGGTCAAAGAGACCCAGTACTTC.

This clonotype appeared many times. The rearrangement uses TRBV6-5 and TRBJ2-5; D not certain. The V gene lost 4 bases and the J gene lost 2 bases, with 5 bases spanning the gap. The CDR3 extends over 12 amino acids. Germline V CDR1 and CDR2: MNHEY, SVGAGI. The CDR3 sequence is CASSSVQETQYF. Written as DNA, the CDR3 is TGTGCCAGCAGTTCAGTGCAAGAGACCCAGTACTTC.

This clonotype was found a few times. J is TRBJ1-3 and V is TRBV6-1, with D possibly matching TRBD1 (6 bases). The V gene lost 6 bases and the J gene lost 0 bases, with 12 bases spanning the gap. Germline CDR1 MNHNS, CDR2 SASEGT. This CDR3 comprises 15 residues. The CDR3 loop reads CASRPTGLSGNTIYF. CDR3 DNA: TGTGCCAGCAGGCCCACAGGGCTCTCTGGAAACACCATATATTTT.

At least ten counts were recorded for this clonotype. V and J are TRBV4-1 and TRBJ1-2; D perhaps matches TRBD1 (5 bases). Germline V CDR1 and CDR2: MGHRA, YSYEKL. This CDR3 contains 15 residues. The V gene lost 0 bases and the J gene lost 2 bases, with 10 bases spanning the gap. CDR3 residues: CASSQDLGGNYGYTF. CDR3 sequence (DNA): TGCGCCAGCAGCCAAGATCTTGGGGGAAACTATGGCTACACCTTC.

The CDR3 sequence is CAISGGPGGTNEKLFF. Written as DNA, the CDR3 is TGTGCCATCAGTGGCGGCCCAGGAGGAACTAATGAAAAACTGTTTTTT. The rearrangement links TRBV10-3 to TRBJ1-4; no firm D call. The V end was cut by 4 bases, the J end by 1 base, with 13 bases between. Per germline, CDR1 ENHRY and CDR2 SYGVKD. The CDR3 sequence is 16 residues long.

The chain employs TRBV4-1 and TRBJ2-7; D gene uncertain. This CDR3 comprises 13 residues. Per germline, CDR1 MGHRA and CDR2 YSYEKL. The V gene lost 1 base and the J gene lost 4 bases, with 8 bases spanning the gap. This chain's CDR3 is CASSQGIDYEQYF. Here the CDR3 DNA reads TGCGCCAGCAGCCAAGGAATCGATTACGAGCAGTACTTC.

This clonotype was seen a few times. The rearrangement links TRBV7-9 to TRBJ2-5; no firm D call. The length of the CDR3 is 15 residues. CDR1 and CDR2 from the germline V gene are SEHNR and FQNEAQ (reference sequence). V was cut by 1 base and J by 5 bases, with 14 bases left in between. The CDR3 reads CASSLVVHFGETQYF. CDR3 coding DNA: TGTGCCAGCAGCTTAGTGGTCCACTTTGGGGAGACCCAGTACTTC.

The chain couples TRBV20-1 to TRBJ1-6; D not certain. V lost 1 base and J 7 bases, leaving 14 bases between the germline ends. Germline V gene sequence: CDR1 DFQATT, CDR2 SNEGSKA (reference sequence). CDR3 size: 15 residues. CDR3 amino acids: CSARGLGQVNSPLHF. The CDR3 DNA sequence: TGCAGTGCTAGAGGCCTCGGTCAGGTCAATTCACCCCTCCACTTT.

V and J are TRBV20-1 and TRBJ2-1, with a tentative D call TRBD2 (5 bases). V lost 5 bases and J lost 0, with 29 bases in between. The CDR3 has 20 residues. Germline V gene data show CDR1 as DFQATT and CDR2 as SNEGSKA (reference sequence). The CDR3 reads CSAPRTPSFGSASSYNEQFF. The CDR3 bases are TGCAGTGCTCCGCGAACCCCTTCTTTTGGTAGCGCCAGCTCCTACAATGAGCAGTTCTTC.

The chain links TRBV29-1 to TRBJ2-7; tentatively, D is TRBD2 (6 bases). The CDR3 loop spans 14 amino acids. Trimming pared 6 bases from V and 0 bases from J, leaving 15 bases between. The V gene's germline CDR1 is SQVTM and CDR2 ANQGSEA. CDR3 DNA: TGCAGCGTGCGGGATTTCCTGAGCTCCTACGAGCAGTACTTC. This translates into CSVRDFLSSYEQYF.

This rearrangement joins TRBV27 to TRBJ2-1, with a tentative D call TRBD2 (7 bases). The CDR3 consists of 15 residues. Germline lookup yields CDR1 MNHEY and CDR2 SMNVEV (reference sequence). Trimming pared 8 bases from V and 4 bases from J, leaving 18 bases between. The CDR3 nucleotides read TGTGCCAGCGGACAGCAGGGAGGGCGTTACAATGAGCAGTTCTTC. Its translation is CASGQQGGRYNEQFF.

The CDR3 coding sequence is TGCGCCAGCAGCTATGGACAGGGGGATACGCAGTATTTT. It is translated as CASSYGQGDTQYF. The gene calls are TRBV5-1 and TRBJ2-3; 9 positions agree with TRBD1. The germline V gene has CDR1 SGHRS and CDR2 YFSETQ. The CDR3 consists of 13 residues. The V gene end was trimmed by 3 bases and the J gene end by 6 bases; junction bases not matched to a gene: 2.

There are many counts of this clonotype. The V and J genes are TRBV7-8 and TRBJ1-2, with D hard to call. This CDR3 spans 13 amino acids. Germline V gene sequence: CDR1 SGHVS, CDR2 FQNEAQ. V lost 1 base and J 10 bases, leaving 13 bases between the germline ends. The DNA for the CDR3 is TGTGCCAGCAGCTTAGGAGGTTTAAGTGTCTACACCTTC. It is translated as CASSLGGLSVYTF.

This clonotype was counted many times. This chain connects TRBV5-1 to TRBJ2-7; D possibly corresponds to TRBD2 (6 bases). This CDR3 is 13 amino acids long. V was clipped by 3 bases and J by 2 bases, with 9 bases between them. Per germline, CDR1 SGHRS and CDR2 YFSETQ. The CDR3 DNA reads TGCGCCAGCAGCTCCGCGGGAACCTACGAGCAGTACTTC. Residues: CASSSAGTYEQYF.

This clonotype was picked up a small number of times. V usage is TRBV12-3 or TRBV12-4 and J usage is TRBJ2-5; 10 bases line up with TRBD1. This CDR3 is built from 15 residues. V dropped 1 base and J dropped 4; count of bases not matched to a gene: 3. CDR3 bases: TGTGCCAGCAGTTTAGGGGACAGGGGAGCAGAGACCCAGTACTTC. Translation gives CASSLGDRGAETQYF.

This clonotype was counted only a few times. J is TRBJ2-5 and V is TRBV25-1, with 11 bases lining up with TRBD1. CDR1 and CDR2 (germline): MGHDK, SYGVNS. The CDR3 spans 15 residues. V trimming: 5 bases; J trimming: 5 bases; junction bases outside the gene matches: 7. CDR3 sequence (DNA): TGTGCCAGCAGTTCCGGGACAGGGGGTTGGGAGACCCAGTACTTC. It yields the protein CASSSGTGGWETQYF.

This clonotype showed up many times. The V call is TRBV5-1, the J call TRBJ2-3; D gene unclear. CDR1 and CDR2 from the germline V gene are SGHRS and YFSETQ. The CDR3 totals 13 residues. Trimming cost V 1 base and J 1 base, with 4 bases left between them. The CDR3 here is CASSLMGTDTQYF. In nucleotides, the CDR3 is TGCGCCAGCAGCTTGATGGGCACAGATACGCAGTATTTT.

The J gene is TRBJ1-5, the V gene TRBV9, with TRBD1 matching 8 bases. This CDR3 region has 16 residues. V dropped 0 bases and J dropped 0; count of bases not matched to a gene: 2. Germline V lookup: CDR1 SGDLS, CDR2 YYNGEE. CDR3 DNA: TGTGCCAGCAGCGTAGACGACAGGGGTAGCAATCAGCCCCAGCATTTT. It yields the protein CASSVDDRGSNQPQHF.

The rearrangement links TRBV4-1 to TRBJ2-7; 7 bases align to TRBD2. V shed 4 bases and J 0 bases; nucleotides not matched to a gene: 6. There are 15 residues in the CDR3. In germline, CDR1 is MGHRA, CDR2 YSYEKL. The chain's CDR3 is CASSLSGPFSYEQYF. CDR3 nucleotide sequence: TGCGCCAGCAGCCTTAGCGGGCCCTTCTCCTACGAGCAGTACTTC.

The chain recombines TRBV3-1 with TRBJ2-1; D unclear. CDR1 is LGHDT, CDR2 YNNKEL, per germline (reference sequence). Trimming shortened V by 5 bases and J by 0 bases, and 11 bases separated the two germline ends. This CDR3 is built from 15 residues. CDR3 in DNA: TGTGCCAGCAGCGAAAGCGCGCCCTCCTACAATGAGCAGTTCTTC. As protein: CASSESAPSYNEQFF.

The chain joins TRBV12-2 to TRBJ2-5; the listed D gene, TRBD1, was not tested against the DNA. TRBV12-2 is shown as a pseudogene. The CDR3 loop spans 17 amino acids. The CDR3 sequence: CASRPSRAGRDQETQYF. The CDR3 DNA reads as TGTGCAAGTCGCCCGAGCAGGGCGGGGAGAGACCAAGAGACCCAGTACTTC.

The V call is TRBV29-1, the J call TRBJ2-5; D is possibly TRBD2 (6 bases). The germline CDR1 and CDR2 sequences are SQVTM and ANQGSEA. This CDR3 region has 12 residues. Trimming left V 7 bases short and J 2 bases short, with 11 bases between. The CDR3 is CSGPGLQETQYF. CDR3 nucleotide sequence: TGCAGCGGTCCGGGACTTCAAGAGACCCAGTACTTC.

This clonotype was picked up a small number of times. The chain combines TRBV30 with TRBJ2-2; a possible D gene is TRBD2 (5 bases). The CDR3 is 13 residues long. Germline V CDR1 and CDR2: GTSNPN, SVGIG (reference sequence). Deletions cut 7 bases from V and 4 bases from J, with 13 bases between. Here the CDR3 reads CAFTRLFTGELFF. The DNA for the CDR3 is TGTGCCTTTACAAGACTATTCACCGGGGAGCTGTTTTTT.